The rows below give T cell receptor beta chains drawn from one sample of a study of memory CD4+ T cells and cytomegalovirus serostatus. Profiled with immunoSEQ multiplex PCR; TCRdb holds only in-frame clones, not every one. Of 50,000 to 65,000 clones listed, 70% to 80% are singletons. Specimen: memory CD4+ T cells from blood. The receptor set was obtained from an adult in good health and CMV-seronegative. The CDR3 runs from the conserved cysteine through the conserved F or W. D genes are given only for firm matches. Clone size is given for some rows only: seen once, a few or many times, or a class if the clone is expanded.

.,TRBV7-9,TRBJ1-4,.,CASSRDISTNEKLFF,TGTGCCAGCAGCCGGGACATTTCAACTAATGAAAAACTGTTTTTT
few,TRBV4-1,TRBJ2-1,.,CASSQLRTTGNEQFF,TGCGCCAGCAGCCAGCTACGGACGACCGGTAATGAGCAGTTCTTC
.,TRBV7-9,TRBJ2-1,.,CASSPRPSASSYNEQFF,TGTGCCAGCAGCCCCCGCCCTTCCGCGAGCTCCTACAATGAGCAGTTCTTC
few,TRBV7-9,TRBJ2-3,TRBD2,CASKRGGGSDTQYF,TGTGCCAGCAAGCGGGGGGGCGGTTCAGATACGCAGTATTTT
.,TRBV29-1,TRBJ1-2,.,CSVARAPGYTF,TGCAGCGTTGCTCGGGCACCAGGCTACACCTTC
.,TRBV18,TRBJ1-1,.,CASSPSGDAEAFF,TGTGCCAGCTCACCATCAGGGGACGCTGAAGCTTTCTTT
many,TRBV6-1,TRBJ1-1,.,CASSGANTEAFF,TGTGCCAGCAGTGGGGCGAACACTGAAGCTTTCTTT
.,TRBV5-4,TRBJ2-5,.,CASSPNGGETQYF,TGTGCCAGCAGCCCGAACGGGGGTGAGACCCAGTACTTC
.,TRBV27,TRBJ2-7,TRBD1,CASSGQGANEQYF,TGTGCCAGCAGTGGACAGGGGGCAAACGAGCAGTACTTC
.,TRBV7-9,TRBJ1-6,.,CASSLGPVGSPLHF,TGTGCCAGCAGCTTAGGCCCGGTTGGTTCACCCCTCCACTTT
.,TRBV6-1,TRBJ2-7,.,CASTLQARTESEQYF,TGTGCCAGCACTCTCCAGGCCAGGACAGAGTCCGAGCAGTACTTC